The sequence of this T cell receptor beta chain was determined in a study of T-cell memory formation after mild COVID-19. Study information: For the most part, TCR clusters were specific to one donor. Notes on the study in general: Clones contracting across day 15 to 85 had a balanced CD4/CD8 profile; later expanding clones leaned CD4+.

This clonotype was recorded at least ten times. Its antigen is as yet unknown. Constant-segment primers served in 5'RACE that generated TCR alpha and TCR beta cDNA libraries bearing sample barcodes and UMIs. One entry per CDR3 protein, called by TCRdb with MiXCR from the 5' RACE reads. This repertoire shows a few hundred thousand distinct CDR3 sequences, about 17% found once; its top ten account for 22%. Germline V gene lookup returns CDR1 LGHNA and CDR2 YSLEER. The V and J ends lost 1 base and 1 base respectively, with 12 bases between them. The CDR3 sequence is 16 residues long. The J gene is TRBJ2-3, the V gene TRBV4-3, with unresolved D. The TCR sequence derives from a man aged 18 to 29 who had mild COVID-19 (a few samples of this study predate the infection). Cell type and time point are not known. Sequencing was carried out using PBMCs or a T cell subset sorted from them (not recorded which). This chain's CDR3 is CASSQVLLEGTDTQYF. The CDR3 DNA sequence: TGCGCCAGCAGCCAAGTGCTCCTAGAGGGCACAGATACGCAGTATTTT.